Shown below are 31 T cell receptor beta chains from a single sample sequenced in a study of blood T cell repertoires in COVID-19. Sequencing used immunoSEQ multiplex PCR; TCRdb keeps in-frame clones, though not all of them. Of over 80,000 clones in the sample, 79% were seen once. The material sequenced was peripheral blood. These receptors all come from an elderly woman with active or convalescent COVID-19.

This clone has only a few counts. The V and J genes are TRBV30 and TRBJ1-5; tentative D call: TRBD1 (6 bases). V lost 0 bases to trimming and J lost 9 bases, with 18 bases between them. This CDR3 has 15 residues. Per germline, CDR1 GTSNPN and CDR2 SVGIG (reference sequence). CDR3 in DNA: TGTGCCTGGAGTGTCCCAGGGGCGTTCCAGGGGCCCCAGCATTTT. It specifies CAWSVPGAFQGPQHF.

This sequence joins TRBV11-2 and TRBJ2-2; the D gene is possibly TRBD2 (6 bases). Trimming removed 8 bases from V and 6 bases from J, with 19 bases in between. The length of the CDR3 is 15 residues. Germline loops: CDR1 SGHAT, CDR2 FQNNGV. CDR3 sequence reads: CASCPAGRLAGELFF. The CDR3 region has the DNA TGTGCCAGCTGCCCGGCGGGACGCCTGGCCGGGGAGCTGTTTTTT.

This chain connects TRBV4-1 to TRBJ2-2; D is perhaps TRBD1 (6 bases). In germline, CDR1 is MGHRA, CDR2 YSYEKL. Trimming shortened V by 3 bases and J by 6 bases, and 20 bases separated the two germline ends. The CDR3 consists of 17 residues. The CDR3 is CASSHIQGFQMSGELFF. The CDR3 DNA sequence: TGCGCCAGCAGCCATATCCAGGGGTTTCAAATGTCCGGGGAGCTGTTTTTT.

CDR3 in amino acids: CASSLGVLPNGEQFF. The CDR3, as DNA: TGTGCCAGCAGCTTGGGAGTGCTCCCGAATGGCGAGCAGTTCTTC. The V and J genes are TRBV11-2 and TRBJ2-1; the D gene is possibly TRBD2 (5 bases). V dropped 3 bases and J dropped 10 bases, with 19 bases sitting between them. CDR1 is SGHAT, CDR2 FQNNGV, per germline. The CDR3 has 15 residues.

CDR3 DNA: TGTGCCAGCAGTAGGGGAGCGCTGGGGCTAGCGGGAGGGCAAGACATTCAGTACTTC. It specifies CASSRGALGLAGGQDIQYF. The chain carries TRBV2 and TRBJ2-4; 12 bases fit TRBD2. V dropped 5 bases and J dropped 8; count of bases not matched to a gene: 19. CDR3 length: 19 amino acids. In germline, CDR1 is SNHLY, CDR2 FYNNEI.

The chain recombines TRBV4-2 with TRBJ2-7; 7 bases match TRBD1. The CDR3 has 18 residues. Germline CDR1 and CDR2: LGHNA and YNFKEQ. J gave up 1 base and V 2 bases, and 14 bases lay outside the gene matches. Here the CDR3 reads CASSQSPPRSGGSYEQYF. CDR3 DNA: TGTGCCAGCAGCCAAAGCCCCCCTCGTTCAGGGGGATCCTACGAGCAGTACTTC.

The chain recombines TRBV2 with TRBJ2-1, with D possibly TRBD1 on 6 matching bases. Trimming removed 3 bases at V and 2 bases at J, with 11 bases between. Germline V gene lookup returns CDR1 SNHLY and CDR2 FYNNEI. CDR3 size: 15 residues. In DNA form, the CDR3 reads TGTGCCAGCAGTGACCAAGAGGGGGCCTACAATGAGCAGTTCTTC. It is translated as CASSDQEGAYNEQFF.

This clone was seen repeatedly, ten times or more. The chain links TRBV30 to TRBJ2-1; D may be TRBD2 (5 bases). This CDR3 region has 14 residues. V shed 2 bases and J shed 3 bases, with 11 bases lying between them. Germline V gives CDR1 GTSNPN, CDR2 SVGIG (reference sequence). CDR3 region: CAWSLRGNYNEQFF. DNA for the CDR3: TGTGCCTGGAGTCTTAGAGGGAACTACAATGAGCAGTTCTTC.

V gene TRBV10-3 combines with J gene TRBJ1-6; TRBD1 agrees at 8 bases. V lost 6 bases and J lost 6; bases outside the gene matches: 10. Germline-derived CDR1 and CDR2 are ENHRY and SYGVKD. There are 16 residues in the CDR3. The DNA for the CDR3 is TGTGCCATCAGGGACAGGGAATTGGACCTTAATTCACCCCTCCACTTT. Its protein product is CAIRDRELDLNSPLHF.

The chain joins TRBV5-4 to TRBJ2-3; D possibly corresponds to TRBD2 (5 bases). Germline assignment: CDR1 SGHNT and CDR2 YYREEE (reference sequence). CDR3 length equals 15 residues. Trimming took 5 bases from V and 2 from J, leaving 15 bases between them. The CDR3 DNA follows: TGTGCCAGCAGGCCAGACTGGGGAGACACAGATACGCAGTATTTT. Protein product: CASRPDWGDTDTQYF.

V and J are TRBV4-1 and TRBJ2-2; TRBD1 aligns across 10 bases. This CDR3 has 18 residues. The germline V gene encodes CDR1 MGHRA and CDR2 YSYEKL. Trimming removed 2 bases from V and 6 bases from J; junction bases left unmatched: 12. CDR3 loop: CASSQLGRDRGSAGELFF. CDR3 DNA: TGCGCCAGCAGCCAACTAGGCCGGGACAGGGGATCGGCCGGGGAGCTGTTTTTT.

J is TRBJ1-5 and V is TRBV10-1; 9 nucleotides line up with TRBD1. The CDR3 is 14 residues long. Germline CDR1 WNHNN, CDR2 SYGVQD (reference sequence). The V segment lost 7 bases and the J segment 5 bases; nucleotides outside the gene matches: 6. CDR3 sequence reads: CASTNDRGDQPQHF. As DNA, the CDR3 is TGCGCCAGCACCAATGACAGGGGGGATCAGCCCCAGCATTTT.

The chain uses TRBV29-1 and TRBJ2-7, with a tentative D call TRBD1 (5 bases). Trimming pared 4 bases from V and 5 bases from J, leaving 18 bases between. The CDR3 runs 14 residues. Germline loops: CDR1 SQVTM, CDR2 ANQGSEA. CDR3 nucleotides: TGCAGCGTTGGGCGATCAACAGGAGAGAACGAGCAGTACTTC. Protein product: CSVGRSTGENEQYF.

V usage is TRBV28 and J usage is TRBJ1-1; D gene uncertain. Trimming took off 4 bases at V and 0 bases at J, with 6 bases between the two ends. The CDR3 length is 13 residues. CDR1 and CDR2 from the germline V gene are MDHEN and SYDVKM. CDR3 amino acids: CASSWRLNTEAFF. In DNA form, the CDR3 reads TGTGCCAGCAGTTGGCGGCTGAACACTGAAGCTTTCTTT.

The chain is built from TRBV7-8 and TRBJ2-3; the D gene is possibly TRBD1 (6 bases). The CDR3 is 13 residues long. Trimming left V 3 bases short and J 6 bases short, with 10 bases between. CDR1 is SGHVS, CDR2 FQNEAQ, per germline. CDR3 DNA sequence: TGTGCCAGCAGCTTGCAGCAGGGGGATACGCAGTATTTT. Protein sequence: CASSLQQGDTQYF.

Concerning this clone itself: Its ends do not fully match the called genes, so a read error is possible. The genes are TRBV5-1 and TRBJ1-2; a weak D match, TRBD1 (5 bases). Germline V gene data show CDR1 as SGHRS and CDR2 as YFSETQ. The CDR3 loop spans 13 amino acids. This CDR3 is CASSLTAEYGYTF. The CDR3, as DNA: TGTGCCAGCAGCTTGACAGCGGAGTATGGCTACACCTTC.

The chain is built from TRBV4-1 and TRBJ2-5; 13 nucleotides align to TRBD2. Unmatched junction bases numbered 1, after V lost 0 bases and J lost 3 bases. The length of the CDR3 is 16 residues. Per the germline V gene, CDR1 is MGHRA and CDR2 is YSYEKL. DNA of the CDR3: TGCGCCAGCAGCCAAGACGGGACTAGCGGGGAAGAGACCCAGTACTTC. The encoded protein is CASSQDGTSGEETQYF.

The chain recombines TRBV7-2 with TRBJ2-1; weak D call: TRBD2 (6 bases). The germline CDR1 and CDR2 sequences are SGHTA and FQGNSA. CDR3 length equals 14 residues. Trimming cost V 5 bases and J 6 bases, with 14 bases left between them. The CDR3 DNA reads as TGTGCCAGCAGCCTTGGGACTCCTCCCAATGAGCAGTTCTTC. Amino acids: CASSLGTPPNEQFF.

This clone was seen a handful of times. The chain employs TRBV3-1 (or the pseudogene TRBV3-2) and TRBJ2-1; tentative D call: TRBD1 (5 bases). Deletions cut 4 bases from V and 8 bases from J, with 18 bases between. This CDR3 spans 15 amino acids. Germline values: CDR1 LGHDT, CDR2 YNNKEL (reference sequence). The CDR3 region is CASSLRTGVGDEQFF. CDR3 nucleotides: TGTGCCAGCAGCCTACGAACAGGAGTGGGTGATGAGCAGTTCTTC.

This clone was picked up a small number of times. This chain joins TRBV28 and TRBJ1-5; 10 bases are a match to TRBD1. Unmatched junction bases numbered 10, after V lost 10 bases and J lost 7 bases. Germline lookup yields CDR1 MDHEN and CDR2 SYDVKM. The CDR3 length is 14 residues. The CDR3 sequence: CAIRTGGSVQPQHF. The CDR3 coding sequence is TGTGCCATCAGGACAGGGGGATCTGTCCAGCCCCAGCATTTT.

Turning to this clone: The junction does not match germline at one end; this may be a read error. This chain joins TRBV9 and TRBJ2-7; tentative D call: TRBD2 (6 bases). The CDR3 length is 11 residues. The germline CDR1 and CDR2 sequences are SGDLS and YYNGEE. CDR3 residues: CASSAPGDPGF. CDR3 nucleotides: TGTGCCAGCAGCGCCCCGGGGGACCCGGGCTTC.

The rearrangement links TRBV5-1 to TRBJ1-1; TRBD1 matches at 9 bases. Germline lookup yields CDR1 SGHRS and CDR2 YFSETQ. The V segment lost 3 bases and the J segment 3 bases; nucleotides outside the gene matches: 6. This CDR3 is built from 15 residues. The CDR3 region is CASSSRDREYTEAFF. In DNA, the CDR3 is TGCGCCAGCAGCTCCCGGGACAGGGAGTACACTGAAGCTTTCTTT. Filled out from reference TRBV5-1 and TRBJ1-1, the complete variable domain reads KAGVTQTPRYLIKTRGQQVTLSCSPISGHRSVSWYQQTPGQGLQFLFEYFSETQRNKGNFPGRFSGRQFSNSRSEMNVSTLELGDSALYLCASSSRDREYTEAFFGQGTRLTVV.

As regards this clone: Because the CDR3's place on the DNA is in doubt, the DNA is left out and the CDR3 is given as listed by TCRdb. The chain couples TRBV7-5 to TRBJ2-1; the D call of TRBD2 is as the table states it, not checked on the DNA. TRBV7-5 is classified as a pseudogene. Including both end residues, the CDR3 is 16 amino acids long. CDR3 protein: CARRDWGDGSYNEQFF.

Remarks on this clone: One end of the junction is discordant with germline, which a read error may explain. V is TRBV7-7 and J is TRBJ2-3; no reliable D call. Germline V gene lookup returns CDR1 SSHAT and CDR2 FNYEAQ (reference sequence). CDR3 length: 15 amino acids. CDR3 DNA: TGTGCTAGCAGCCCAGACGGCGGAGCCACAGATACGCAGTATTTT. Its translation is CASSPDGGATDTQYF.

The CDR3 DNA reads TGTGCCAGCCGGACAGGGCCTAACTATGGCTACACCTTC. This codes for CASRTGPNYGYTF. The V and J genes are TRBV2 and TRBJ1-2, with 8 bases aligning to TRBD1. The germline V gene has CDR1 SNHLY and CDR2 FYNNEI. After removal of 8 bases from V and 0 bases from J, the junction contained 2 bases not matched to a gene. CDR3 size: 13 residues. Combining the CDR3 with reference TRBV2 and TRBJ1-2 gives the whole variable domain EPEVTQTPSHQVTQMGQEVILRCVPISNHLYFYWYRQILGQKVEFLVSFYNNEISEKSEIFDDQFSVERPDGSNFTLKIRSTKLEDSAMYFCASRTGPNYGYTFGSGTRLTVV.

V usage is TRBV5-1 and J usage is TRBJ2-3; possible D gene TRBD1, 6 bases. Germline loops: CDR1 SGHRS, CDR2 YFSETQ. V lost 5 bases and J lost 4, with 14 bases in between. This CDR3 region has 14 residues. CDR3 residues: CASRGGLSSDTQYF. In DNA, the CDR3 is TGCGCCAGCAGAGGGGGATTGAGCTCAGATACGCAGTATTTT.

As for this clone: An end of the junction differs from the germline gene, which may be a read error. Here the CDR3 DNA reads TGTGCCAGCAGCTTGGTCTCTAGCGGGAGAATCGAGCAGTACTTC. This encodes CASSLVSSGRIEQYF. V gene TRBV5-1 combines with J gene TRBJ2-7, with 10 positions matching TRBD2. This CDR3 has 15 amino acids. From germline, CDR1 is SGHRS and CDR2 YFSETQ.

The chain combines TRBV7-9 with TRBJ1-4, with 7 bases aligning to TRBD1. This CDR3 is built from 14 residues. Trimming at V came to 7 bases and at J to 7 bases, leaving 9 bases not matched to a gene. The V gene's germline CDR1 is SEHNR and CDR2 FQNEAQ (reference sequence). The CDR3 reads CASNQDRLGEKLFF. CDR3 DNA: TGTGCCAGCAACCAGGACAGGCTTGGTGAAAAACTGTTTTTT.

The CDR3 reads CASSGVGHNEQFF. Here the CDR3 DNA reads TGTGCCAGCAGCGGGGTGGGTCACAATGAGCAGTTCTTC. The chain uses TRBV28 and TRBJ2-1; tentatively, D is TRBD2 (5 bases). The V and J ends lost 6 bases and 5 bases respectively, with 11 bases between them. This CDR3 is 13 amino acids long. Germline CDR1 MDHEN, CDR2 SYDVKM.

V gene TRBV28 combines with J gene TRBJ2-7; 8 bases fit TRBD2. The germline gives CDR1 MDHEN, CDR2 SYDVKM. The CDR3 is 14 residues long. The J segment lost 3 bases and the V segment lost 3 bases, leaving 4 bases of the junction unmatched. The CDR3 region has the DNA TGTGCCAGCAGTTTCGGGGGGGCCGGCTACGAGCAGTACTTC. Translating it yields CASSFGGAGYEQYF.

This rearrangement joins TRBV5-6 to TRBJ1-1, with 7 bases identical to TRBD1. This CDR3 has 16 amino acids. V was pared by 5 bases and J by 1 base, with 11 bases of the junction left unmatched. Germline V gene lookup returns CDR1 SGHDT and CDR2 YYEEEE. For the CDR3, the DNA is TGTGCCAGCAGTCTTCGAGACAGGGAGGCGAACACTGAAGCTTTCTTT. It codes for CASSLRDREANTEAFF.